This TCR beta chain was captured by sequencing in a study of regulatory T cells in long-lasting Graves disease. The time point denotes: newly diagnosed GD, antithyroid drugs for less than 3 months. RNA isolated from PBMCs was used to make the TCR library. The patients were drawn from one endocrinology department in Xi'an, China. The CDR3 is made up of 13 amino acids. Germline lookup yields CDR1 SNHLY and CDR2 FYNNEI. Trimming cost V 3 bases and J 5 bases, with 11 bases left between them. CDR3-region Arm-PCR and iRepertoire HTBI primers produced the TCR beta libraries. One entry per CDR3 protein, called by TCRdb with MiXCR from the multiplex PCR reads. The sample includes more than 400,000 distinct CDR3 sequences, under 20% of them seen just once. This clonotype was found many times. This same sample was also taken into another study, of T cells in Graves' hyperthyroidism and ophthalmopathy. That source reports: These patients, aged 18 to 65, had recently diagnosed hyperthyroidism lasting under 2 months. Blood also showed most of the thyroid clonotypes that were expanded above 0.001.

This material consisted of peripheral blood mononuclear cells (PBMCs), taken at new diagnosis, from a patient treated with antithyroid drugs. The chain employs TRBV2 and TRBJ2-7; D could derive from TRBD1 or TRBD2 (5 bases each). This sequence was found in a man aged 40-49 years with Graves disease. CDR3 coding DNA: TGTGCCAGCAGTGATGTGGGGGAGCACGAGCAGTACTTC. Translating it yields CASSDVGEHEQYF.